The sequence of this TCR beta chain was determined in a study of post-analysis software for immune sequencing data. Notes on this clonotype: Antigen: not known.

The TCR beta cDNA libraries carried unique molecular identifiers. One entry per CDR3 protein, called by TCRdb with MiXCR from the PCR reads. The profile shows approximately 440,000 distinct CDR3 sequences, under 55% of them singletons. Findings and limits, study-wide: A significant reduction in normalized Chao1 diversity was observed in multiple sclerosis patients versus controls. Compared with controls, patients had more of 4 or 5 TRBV segments, including TRBV5-6, TRBV5-1 and TRBV20-1.

The CDR3 totals 15 residues. V lost 11 bases and J lost 5, with 22 bases in between. Germline loops: CDR1 MDHEN, CDR2 SYDVKM. The TCR originated in a girl under 18 with multiple sclerosis. The V and J genes are TRBV28 and TRBJ1-5, with a possible D match to TRBD1 (5 bases). The sample consisted of blood. The CDR3: CALSPRRDGDQPQHF. The CDR3 coding sequence is TGTGCCCTCTCCCCCCGCAGGGATGGGGATCAGCCCCAGCATTTT.